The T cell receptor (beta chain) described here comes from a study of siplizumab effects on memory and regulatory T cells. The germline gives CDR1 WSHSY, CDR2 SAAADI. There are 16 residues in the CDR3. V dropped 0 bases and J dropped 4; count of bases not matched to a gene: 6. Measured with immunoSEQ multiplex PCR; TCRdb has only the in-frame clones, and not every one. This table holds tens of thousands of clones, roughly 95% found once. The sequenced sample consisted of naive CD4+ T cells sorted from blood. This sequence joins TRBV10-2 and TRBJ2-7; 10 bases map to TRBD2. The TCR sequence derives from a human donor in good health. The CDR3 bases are TGCGCCAGCAGTGAGTCGGAGGCTAGCGGGGGATACGAGCAGTACTTC. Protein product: CASSESEASGGYEQYF.